This T cell receptor (beta chain) was obtained from a study of shared clonotypes between healthy human individuals. Study overall: The donors, a couple of women and three men, were aged 18 to 49. Researchers assigned three CD4 naive, three CD4 memory, two CD8 naive and one CD8 memory plate to each donor.

This CDR3 has 17 amino acids. Germline CDR1 reads SGHNT; CDR2 reads YYREEE (reference sequence). V gave up 4 bases and J gave up 1 base; unmatched junction bases: 7. About 33,000 T cell genomes (about 210 ng DNA) went into each sorted-subset replicate. TCRdb's copy holds only in-frame clones and misses some; the assay was immunoSEQ multiplex PCR. The table has a few hundred thousand clones, about 96% seen once. The chain uses TRBV5-4 and TRBJ2-7, with 14 bases that match TRBD2. The sequence was collected from a woman in her thirties in good health. The specimen was naive CD4+ T cells sorted from blood. Subset in this sample: CD45RA+ positively selected. The CDR3 coding sequence is TGTGCCAGCAGCAGTGGACTAGCGGGAGGCCTTTCCTACGAGCAGTACTTC. Translated, it gives CASSSGLAGGLSYEQYF.